Below are 18 T cell receptor beta chains sequenced from a single sample in a study of Ad26.COV2.S vaccination and SARS-CoV-2 variants. Assay: immunoSEQ multiplex PCR; the TCRdb copy retains only in-frame clones and omits some. The sample lists about 94,000 clones, more than 65% seen once, with roughly 15% in the top ten. The sequenced sample was peripheral blood, obtained after recovery from COVID-19. Every receptor here comes from a human donor who had recovered from COVID-19.

The chain recombines TRBV27 with TRBJ2-3, with D possibly being TRBD1 or TRBD2 (5 bases each). Germline-derived CDR1 and CDR2 are MNHEY and SMNVEV (reference sequence). Trimming took 0 bases from V and 1 from J, leaving 8 bases between them. This CDR3 contains 15 residues. The CDR3 loop is CASSLSGRRTDTQYF. The CDR3 bases are TGTGCCAGCAGTTTATCGGGACGCCGCACAGATACGCAGTATTTT.

V gene TRBV4-3 combines with J gene TRBJ2-7; 12 bases match TRBD2. This CDR3 comprises 13 residues. The trim removed 5 bases at V and 7 bases at J, leaving 3 bases unmatched. Germline loops: CDR1 LGHNA, CDR2 YSLEER. In DNA, the CDR3 is TGCGCCAGCAGCGTAACTAGCGGGAGGGAGCAGTACTTC. Translated: CASSVTSGREQYF.

The gene calls are TRBV6-5 and TRBJ2-7; weak D call: TRBD1 (6 bases). The V end was cut by 5 bases, the J end by 4 bases, with 9 bases between. The germline V gene encodes CDR1 MNHEY and CDR2 SVGAGI. The CDR3 spans 12 residues. DNA for the CDR3: TGTGCCAGCAGTCCACAGGGTTACGAGCAGTACTTC. Translating gives CASSPQGYEQYF.

The V and J genes are TRBV10-3 and TRBJ2-1; D perhaps matches TRBD2 (6 bases). The germline gives CDR1 ENHRY, CDR2 SYGVKD. Deletions cut 0 bases from V and 2 bases from J, with 8 bases between. The CDR3 covers 15 residues. CDR3 region: CAISESTGAYNEQFF. CDR3 bases: TGTGCCATCAGTGAGTCGACGGGAGCCTACAATGAGCAGTTCTTC.

J is TRBJ2-3 and V is TRBV9; D is unclear. The CDR3 is made up of 13 amino acids. The germline V gene has CDR1 SGDLS and CDR2 YYNGEE. V was pared by 5 bases and J by 5 bases, with 12 bases between. Here the CDR3 DNA reads TGTGCCAGCAGTGCAAGAGAGGTAGATACGCAGTATTTT. Protein product: CASSAREVDTQYF.

This rearrangement joins TRBV4-2 to TRBJ2-7; the match to TRBD2 covers 8 bases. The germline CDR1 and CDR2 sequences are LGHNA and YNFKEQ. Germline trimming cut 6 bases from V and 1 base from J; bases unmatched to any gene: 11. The length of the CDR3 is 16 residues. The CDR3 nucleotides are TGTGCCAGCAGGCAAAACATAGCGGGATCTTCCTACGAGCAGTACTTC. Amino acids: CASRQNIAGSSYEQYF.

Concerning this clone: Other nucleotide sequences in the sample specify the same CDR3. This rearrangement joins TRBV9 to TRBJ2-5; D might be TRBD2 (5 bases). V lost 0 bases, J lost 2 bases, and 8 bases lay in between. Germline values: CDR1 SGDLS, CDR2 YYNGEE. The CDR3 extends over 14 amino acids. CDR3: CASSVGGLQETQYF. DNA for the CDR3: TGTGCCAGCAGCGTAGGAGGGTTACAAGAGACCCAGTACTTC.

The chain carries TRBV19 and TRBJ2-7; TRBD2 matches at 11 bases. J gave up 6 bases and V 5 bases, and 9 bases lay outside the gene matches. The CDR3 sequence is 15 residues long. Germline V gives CDR1 LNHDA, CDR2 SQIVND (reference sequence). This CDR3 reads CASSFPGLAVGEQYF. The DNA for the CDR3 is TGTGCCAGTAGTTTCCCGGGACTAGCGGTGGGCGAGCAGTACTTC. Supplemented by reference TRBV19 and TRBJ2-7, the full variable domain reads DGGITQSPKYLFRKEGQNVTLSCEQNLNHDAMYWYRQDPGQGLRLIYYSQIVNDFQKGDIAEGYSVSREKKESFPLTVTSAQKNPTAFYLCASSFPGLAVGEQYFGPGTRLTVT.

The gene calls are TRBV5-6 and TRBJ1-4; 8 nucleotides line up with TRBD1. The CDR3 length is 15 residues. Germline values: CDR1 SGHDT, CDR2 YYEEEE. With 3 bases clipped from V and 14 bases from J, the junction kept 15 bases outside the gene matches. CDR3 loop: CASSSGQGPRFRLFF. In DNA, the CDR3 is TGTGCCAGCAGCTCCGGACAGGGACCAAGGTTTAGGCTGTTTTTT.

This rearrangement joins TRBV5-4 to TRBJ2-2; no clear D. Trimming stripped 3 bases from V and 3 bases from J, with 3 bases between. This CDR3 is built from 12 residues. Germline V CDR1 and CDR2: SGHNT, YYREEE (reference sequence). The CDR3 DNA reads as TGTGCCAGCAGCTCCGACACCGGGGAGCTGTTTTTT. It yields the protein CASSSDTGELFF. The full variable domain, completed using reference TRBV5-4 and TRBJ2-2, is ETGVTQSPTHLIKTRGQQVTLRCSSQSGHNTVSWYQQALGQGPQFIFQYYREEENGRGNFPPRFSGLQFPNYSSELNVNALELDDSALYLCASSSDTGELFFGEGSRLTVL.

CDR3 amino acids: CASRFRDIGGTQYF. The DNA of the CDR3 is TGTGCCAGCAGATTCCGGGACATCGGCGGGACCCAGTACTTC. The chain employs TRBV7-9 and TRBJ2-5; TRBD1 might be the D (6 bases). V was trimmed by 6 bases and J by 7 bases, leaving 18 bases between them. This CDR3 has 14 amino acids. CDR1 and CDR2 from the germline V gene are SEHNR and FQNEAQ (reference sequence).

V usage is TRBV18 and J usage is TRBJ1-1; 9 bases agree with TRBD1. The CDR3 runs to 14 residues. CDR1 and CDR2 from the germline V gene are KGHSH and LQKENI. Unmatched junction bases numbered 7, after V lost 4 bases and J lost 7 bases. CDR3 amino acids: CASSHRDRAGEAFF. The DNA of the CDR3 is TGTGCCAGCTCACACCGGGACAGGGCAGGTGAAGCTTTCTTT.

J is TRBJ2-7 and V is TRBV18; possibly TRBD1 for D (6 bases). With 3 bases removed from V and 4 bases from J, the gap between germline ends came to 16 bases. The CDR3 consists of 15 residues. Germline lookup yields CDR1 KGHSH and CDR2 LQKENI. For the CDR3, the DNA is TGTGCCAGCTCACCTTACAGGGATCAGGTATACGAGCAGTACTTC. Protein sequence: CASSPYRDQVYEQYF.

The V call is TRBV4-1, the J call TRBJ1-3; no clear D gene. CDR1 and CDR2 (germline): MGHRA, YSYEKL. This CDR3 contains 18 residues. Trimming pared 3 bases from V and 0 bases from J, leaving 18 bases between. For the CDR3, the DNA is TGCGCCAGCAGCCATCCGCGGGCAGGCCAAACCTCTGGAAACACCATATATTTT. It codes for CASSHPRAGQTSGNTIYF.

The chain has TRBV14 and TRBJ2-1; perhaps TRBD1 as D (6 bases). Germline-derived CDR1 and CDR2 are SGHDN and FVKESK. The CDR3 runs 12 residues. V lost 8 bases and J 8 bases, leaving 13 bases between the germline ends. The CDR3 spells CASSWQGYEQFF. The CDR3 nucleotides are TGTGCCAGCTCGTGGCAGGGGTATGAGCAGTTCTTC.

The chain links TRBV4-3 to TRBJ2-1, with 10 bases aligning to TRBD2. After removal of 0 bases from V and 6 bases from J, the junction contained 14 bases not matched to a gene. The CDR3 is made up of 19 amino acids. Per the germline V gene, CDR1 is LGHNA and CDR2 is YSLEER. CDR3 in amino acids: CASSQDLAGAADLRNEQFF. The CDR3 nucleotides read TGCGCCAGCAGCCAAGACCTAGCGGGAGCAGCAGATCTCCGCAATGAGCAGTTCTTC.

The table lists this clone with a count of one. V and J are TRBV4-2 and TRBJ2-7, with TRBD2 matching 7 bases. V trimming: 2 bases; J trimming: 5 bases; junction bases outside the gene matches: 18. The germline V gene encodes CDR1 LGHNA and CDR2 YNFKEQ. CDR3 length: 18 residues. The CDR3 protein is CASSQRQKGGIRAHEQYF. The CDR3, as DNA: TGTGCCAGCAGCCAACGCCAAAAGGGAGGGATCAGGGCCCACGAGCAGTACTTC.

The chain couples TRBV12-3 or TRBV12-4 to TRBJ1-1; D not resolved. V shed 7 bases and J shed 1 base, with 10 bases lying between them. The CDR3 loop spans 13 amino acids. The CDR3 protein is CASTERENTEAFF. The CDR3 DNA reads TGTGCCAGCACGGAAAGGGAGAACACTGAAGCTTTCTTT.